Included here is one T cell receptor (beta chain) sequence, with context. The data belong to a study of T cells in Graves' hyperthyroidism and ophthalmopathy. Researchers amplified the TCR beta CDR3 regions from RNA transcripts. A first-round RT-PCR of the TCR CDR3 used the HTBI primer set. TCRdb re-called the multiplex PCR reads through MiXCR, storing one row per CDR3 protein. The data contain roughly 500,000 distinct CDR3 sequences, roughly 14% of them singletons. Germline values: CDR1 MDHEN, CDR2 SYDVKM. The length of the CDR3 is 16 residues. Losses at the gene ends were 6 bases for V and 3 bases for J; bases not matched to a gene: 13. Hyperthyroidism had been newly diagnosed in patients aged 18 to 65, and its duration was under 2 months. Criteria for exclusion of patients were uncontrolled infection, other autoimmune disease, pregnancy or lactation. Blood was obtained at the first hyperthyroidism diagnosis, which preceded any ophthalmopathy symptoms. PBMCs were derived from 7.5 to 10 ml fresh peripheral blood.

V usage is TRBV28 and J usage is TRBJ2-7, with TRBD1 matching 8 bases. The sequencing input was blood. The clonotype comes from a woman aged 30 to 39 with Graves' hyperthyroidism that later progressed to Graves' ophthalmopathy. The CDR3 spells CASSGSPGTGYYEQYF. CDR3 bases: TGTGCCAGCAGCGGGTCCCCCGGGACAGGTTACTACGAGCAGTACTTC.